This T cell receptor beta chain derives from a study of early T cells in non-severe SARS-CoV-2 infection. Deletions cut 0 bases from V and 2 bases from J, with 11 bases between. Germline CDR1 is MNHNY and CDR2 is SVGAGI (reference sequence). The CDR3 is made up of 15 amino acids. TCRdb itself ran the 5' RACE reads through MiXCR, one entry per CDR3 protein. The profile shows more than 90,000 distinct CDR3 sequences, approximately 10% of them singletons. This clonotype has a count of ten or more. Material: whole blood. The chain uses TRBV6-6 and TRBJ2-7; D is unresolved. This TCR derives from an adult who was a healthcare worker with PCR-confirmed SARS-CoV-2 infection or an uninfected control (not recorded which). This CDR3 is CASSYSMAQTYEQYF. Here the CDR3 DNA reads TGTGCCAGCAGTTACTCGATGGCGCAGACCTACGAGCAGTACTTC.